Following are 26 T cell receptor beta chains from one sample sequenced in a study of response to subunit inactivated influenza vaccine. TCRdb processed the RT-PCR reads anew with MiXCR; each CDR3 protein has one entry. The sample holds over 150,000 distinct CDR3 sequences, around 14% seen once. Here the sequenced sample was CD8+ T cells sorted from PBMCs, taken 5 days after vaccination. Every receptor here comes from a man aged 50 to 59 who received an inactivated influenza vaccine.

This clonotype was recorded many times. V usage is TRBV6-1 and J usage is TRBJ2-1; 9 bases line up with TRBD2. V was pared by 11 bases and J by 4 bases, with 6 bases of the junction left unmatched. Germline V gene data show CDR1 as MNHNS and CDR2 as SASEGT. This CDR3 is built from 13 residues. CDR3 DNA: TGTGCCGTTCAGGCGGGGGGGTACAATGAGCAGTTCTTC. Translating it yields CAVQAGGYNEQFF.

The chain links TRBV6-2 or TRBV6-3 to TRBJ1-1; unclear D gene. The germline V gene has CDR1 MNHEY and CDR2 SVGEGT. The CDR3 length is 14 residues. Trimming stripped 0 bases from V and 4 bases from J, with 9 bases between. In DNA form, the CDR3 reads TGTGCCAGCAGTTACTCATTCTGGGGCACTGAAGCTTTCTTT. Its translation is CASSYSFWGTEAFF.

This clonotype was counted between two and nine times. The V and J genes are TRBV2 and TRBJ2-2; the match to TRBD2 covers 9 bases. Per germline, CDR1 SNHLY and CDR2 FYNNEI. This CDR3 spans 19 amino acids. V lost 7 bases, J lost 5 bases, and 20 bases stayed unmatched. CDR3 sequence: CASMGPGGSGRSGTGELFF. DNA of the CDR3: TGTGCCAGCATGGGACCGGGTGGTAGCGGGAGATCGGGAACCGGGGAGCTGTTTTTT.

This clonotype showed up just a few times. The V and J genes are TRBV19 and TRBJ2-2, with D tentatively TRBD1 (6 bases). From germline, CDR1 is LNHDA and CDR2 SQIVND (reference sequence). The CDR3 is 16 residues long. The germline V and J ends were trimmed by 5 bases and 7 bases, with 20 bases remaining between them. CDR3: CASSPPTGLFGGELFF. CDR3 DNA sequence: TGTGCCAGTAGTCCACCGACAGGTCTGTTTGGCGGGGAGCTGTTTTTT.

This chain links TRBV4-2 with TRBJ2-2; D may match TRBD1 or TRBD2 (5 bases each). CDR1 and CDR2 from the germline V gene are LGHNA and YNFKEQ. Trimming left V 4 bases short and J 6 bases short, with 18 bases between. CDR3 length: 16 residues. The CDR3 loop is CASSPSTGTSPGELFF. The CDR3 DNA reads TGTGCCAGCAGCCCGTCGACCGGGACGTCTCCCGGGGAGCTGTTTTTT.

The V call is TRBV13, the J call TRBJ2-5; a weak D match, TRBD2 (6 bases). Germline CDR1 and CDR2: PRHDT and FYEKMQ (reference sequence). CDR3 length: 14 amino acids. V lost 2 bases and J lost 2, with 9 bases in between. CDR3 region: CASSLIAAQETQYF. The CDR3 DNA is TGTGCCAGCAGCTTAATAGCGGCTCAAGAGACCCAGTACTTC.

This clonotype was detected many times. The chain is built from TRBV12-3 or TRBV12-4 and TRBJ2-2; D gene uncertain. V lost 6 bases to trimming and J lost 3 bases, with 17 bases between them. The CDR3 extends over 16 amino acids. CDR3: CASSPTGNLYTGELFF. In DNA, the CDR3 is TGTGCCAGCAGCCCAACTGGGAACCTGTACACCGGGGAGCTGTTTTTT.

This clonotype has more than one count but fewer than ten. The V gene is TRBV27, the J gene TRBJ2-7; either TRBD1 or TRBD2 may fit D (5 bases each). CDR1 MNHEY and CDR2 SMNVEV come from the germline V gene (reference sequence). The ends were cut back, 3 bases at V and 5 bases at J, with 17 bases in the middle. The CDR3 is 15 amino acids. The CDR3 here is CASSFFGQGAHEQYF. CDR3 nucleotides: TGTGCCAGCAGTTTTTTCGGCCAGGGAGCCCACGAGCAGTACTTC.

The chain uses TRBV4-3 and TRBJ1-4, with 7 bases fitting TRBD1. J lost 3 bases, V lost 1 base, and 8 bases had no gene match. From germline, CDR1 is LGHNA and CDR2 YSLEER. The CDR3 has 17 amino acids. The CDR3 is CASSQGGDRASNEKLFF. The CDR3 DNA reads as TGCGCCAGCAGCCAAGGAGGTGACAGGGCGTCTAATGAAAAACTGTTTTTT.

With regard to this clonotype: The junction shows a germline mismatch at one end, possibly a read error. This rearrangement joins TRBV10-3 to TRBJ1-6; D not resolved. The germline CDR1 and CDR2 sequences are ENHRY and SYGVKD. The CDR3 loop spans 14 amino acids. CDR3 bases: TGTGCCATCAGCGCCCCATTCGAGGGTTCACCCCTCCTCTTT. Translating it yields CAISAPFEGSPLLF.

This clonotype turned up a few times. The rearrangement joins TRBV27 to TRBJ1-6; no clear D. Trimming took 0 bases from V and 11 from J, leaving 11 bases between them. Per the germline V gene, CDR1 is MNHEY and CDR2 is SMNVEV (reference sequence). The CDR3 totals 14 residues. CDR3 loop: CASSLSWPFPPLHF. DNA of the CDR3: TGTGCCAGCAGTTTATCATGGCCATTCCCACCCCTCCACTTT.

This clonotype appeared many times. The chain employs TRBV25-1 and TRBJ2-5; D ambiguous. The CDR3 runs 13 residues. V lost 1 base, J lost 5 bases, and 8 bases lay in between. Germline V lookup: CDR1 MGHDK, CDR2 SYGVNS. For the CDR3, the DNA is TGTGCCAGCAGTGAATCCTGGACGGAGACCCAGTACTTC. This sequence encodes CASSESWTETQYF.

The sample holds a few counts of this clonotype. This sequence joins TRBV12-3 or TRBV12-4 and TRBJ2-4; the match to TRBD1 covers 7 bases. The CDR3 covers 15 residues. The trim removed 6 bases at V and 11 bases at J, leaving 16 bases unmatched. CDR3 loop: CASRSTGVGLSVQYF. As DNA, the CDR3 is TGTGCCAGCAGGTCTACAGGGGTTGGGCTGTCTGTTCAGTACTTC.

The table lists this clonotype with a few counts. DNA of the CDR3: TGTGCCATCAGTGCTGGGAGGGGAGGAGGCTACGAGCAGTACTTC. The encoded protein is CAISAGRGGGYEQYF. The V and J genes are TRBV10-3 and TRBJ2-7; TRBD2 aligns across 7 bases. Germline V gene lookup returns CDR1 ENHRY and CDR2 SYGVKD. This CDR3 is built from 15 residues. J gave up 3 bases and V 4 bases, and 9 bases lay outside the gene matches.

This chain links TRBV2 with TRBJ1-1, with unresolved D. V was clipped by 5 bases and J by 5 bases, with 18 bases between them. This CDR3 region has 15 residues. Germline assignment: CDR1 SNHLY and CDR2 FYNNEI. The CDR3 nucleotides are TGTGCCAGCAGTCGGGTACCCCGAGACGGAACTGAAGCTTTCTTT. Its protein product is CASSRVPRDGTEAFF.

This clonotype was seen a handful of times. One junction end disagrees with the germline gene, perhaps due to a read error. The chain uses TRBV6-5 and TRBJ2-1; maybe TRBD1 (6 bases). The germline CDR1 and CDR2 sequences are MNHEY and SVGAGI. The CDR3 runs to 16 residues. CDR3: CASSDSDSWISSEQFF. The CDR3 DNA is TGTGCCAGCAGTGACTCGGACAGTTGGATATCTAGTGAGCAGTTCTTC.

The V gene is TRBV12-3 or TRBV12-4, the J gene TRBJ2-5; D not certain. There are 13 residues in the CDR3. The V gene lost 3 bases and the J gene lost 1 base, with 6 bases spanning the gap. Here the CDR3 DNA reads TGTGCCAGCAGTTTCGCAGGCCAAGAGACCCAGTACTTC. It yields the protein CASSFAGQETQYF.

This clonotype came up a few times. CDR3 coding DNA: TGTGCCAGCAGCCCAGGACTAGCTCTTGAGCAGTTCTTC. Its protein is CASSPGLALEQFF. The chain carries TRBV4-2 and TRBJ2-1, with 8 positions matching TRBD2. Germline-derived CDR1 and CDR2 are LGHNA and YNFKEQ. CDR3 length: 13 amino acids. V dropped 4 bases and J dropped 9; count of bases not matched to a gene: 5.

This chain connects TRBV12-3 or TRBV12-4 to TRBJ1-4; 9 nucleotides align to TRBD1. After removal of 6 bases from V and 8 bases from J, the junction contained 10 bases not matched to a gene. The CDR3 spans 15 residues. This CDR3 is CASSLKTGGKEKLFF. The CDR3 region has the DNA TGTGCCAGCAGCCTAAAAACAGGGGGCAAGGAAAAACTGTTTTTT.

The V and J genes are TRBV19 and TRBJ1-5; 7 bases line up with TRBD1. V shed 10 bases and J 3 bases; nucleotides not matched to a gene: 6. The germline CDR1 and CDR2 sequences are LNHDA and SQIVND (reference sequence). The CDR3 is 13 residues long. CDR3 region: CAISGGFNQPQHF. CDR3 coding DNA: TGTGCCATCTCAGGGGGTTTCAATCAGCCCCAGCATTTT. Drawing the rest from reference TRBV19 and TRBJ1-5, the complete variable domain is DGGITQSPKYLFRKEGQNVTLSCEQNLNHDAMYWYRQDPGQGLRLIYYSQIVNDFQKGDIAEGYSVSREKKESFPLTVTSAQKNPTAFYLCAISGGFNQPQHFGDGTRLSIL.

This chain joins TRBV18 and TRBJ1-5; 7 positions match TRBD1. Looked up from germline, CDR1 is KGHSH and CDR2 is LQKENI. This CDR3 contains 18 residues. V lost 3 bases, J lost 0 bases, and 11 bases stayed unmatched. CDR3 sequence: CASSPGQQFPYSNQPQHF. The CDR3 DNA reads as TGTGCCAGCTCACCGGGACAGCAATTCCCCTATAGCAATCAGCCCCAGCATTTT.

The V call is TRBV6-2 or TRBV6-3, the J call TRBJ2-1; 9 bases map to TRBD2. This CDR3 is built from 18 residues. Looked up from germline, CDR1 is MNHEY and CDR2 is SVGEGT. Trimming cost V 4 bases and J 4 bases; bases outside gene matches: 14. CDR3 residues: CASSFTPRLAERYNEQFF. CDR3 coding DNA: TGTGCCAGCAGTTTCACGCCCAGACTAGCGGAGAGATACAATGAGCAGTTCTTC.

This clonotype was detected a few times. V and J are TRBV7-9 and TRBJ2-1; the D gene could be TRBD1 or TRBD2 (6 bases each). V shed 6 bases and J shed 0 bases, with 12 bases lying between them. Germline CDR1 and CDR2: SEHNR and FQNEAQ (reference sequence). CDR3 size: 15 residues. The CDR3 is CASRLGGSSYNEQFF. The CDR3 DNA reads as TGTGCCAGCAGGCTAGGGGGGAGCTCCTACAATGAGCAGTTCTTC.

V and J are TRBV5-6 and TRBJ2-7; TRBD1 matches at 8 bases. From germline, CDR1 is SGHDT and CDR2 YYEEEE. The CDR3 sequence is 15 residues long. The J segment lost 3 bases and the V segment lost 1 base, leaving 6 bases of the junction unmatched. CDR3 in DNA: TGTGCCAGCAGCTTGTGGACAGGGAGTCACTACGAGCAGTACTTC. Translating gives CASSLWTGSHYEQYF.

The chain employs TRBV27 and TRBJ1-2; tentative D call: TRBD1 (6 bases). This CDR3 is 15 amino acids long. Trimming stripped 5 bases from V and 4 bases from J, with 17 bases between. CDR1 and CDR2 (germline): MNHEY, SMNVEV (reference sequence). Here the CDR3 reads CASSPRTANLYGYTF. CDR3 nucleotide sequence: TGTGCCAGCAGTCCGCGGACAGCTAACCTCTATGGCTACACCTTC.

The V gene is TRBV12-3 or TRBV12-4, the J gene TRBJ2-3; D is perhaps TRBD1 or TRBD2 (5 bases each). Trimming removed 6 bases from V and 2 bases from J, with 21 bases in between. The CDR3 is made up of 17 amino acids. CDR3 loop: CASRGLGTSTFTDTQYF. The CDR3 nucleotides are TGTGCCAGCAGGGGGTTGGGGACCAGTACGTTCACAGATACGCAGTATTTT.